The 8 T cell receptor beta chains below were found in one sample sequenced in a study of T cells expressing NK-cell markers (dated by TCRdb to 2020 to 2022). Library creation used 5' RACE. The sequencing machine was an Illumina HiSeq 2000. The reads, reprocessed by TCRdb, yield one row per CDR3 protein sequence and no DNA. For this sample, the table gives roughly 300,000 distinct CDR3 sequences. The leading ten clones occupy roughly 4.2% of the sample. The specimen was blood T cells: a sorted CD56 or NKG2C T cell subset, CD4+ or CD8+ T cells, or bulk PBMC T cells (not recorded which). The source of these receptors is a woman between 18 and 70 years old in good health.

The chain uses TRBV27 and TRBJ2-1. The length of the CDR3 is 14 residues. The V gene's germline CDR1 is MNHEY and CDR2 SMNVEV (reference sequence). CDR3 loop: CASMRSRVYNEQFF.

The CDR3: CASSLEGRTGSSGANVLTF. The chain joins TRBV5-1 to TRBJ2-6; without DNA, the TCRdb call of TRBD1 cannot be checked. Germline loops: CDR1 SGHRS, CDR2 YFSETQ. This CDR3 spans 19 amino acids.

The chain is built from TRBV12-3 or TRBV12-4 and TRBJ2-2. CDR3 length: 13 amino acids. This CDR3 reads CASSPTQTGELFF.

The J gene is TRBJ2-1, the V gene TRBV6-5. The CDR3 has 17 amino acids. The germline gives CDR1 MNHEY, CDR2 SVGAGI. The CDR3 protein is CASSYSYDRGSYNEQFF.

This chain links TRBV5-1 with TRBJ2-1; the TCRdb call, TRBD2, lacks DNA for checking. CDR1 SGHRS and CDR2 YFSETQ come from the germline V gene. The CDR3 sequence is 14 residues long. The CDR3 loop reads CASSLDSGLYEQFF.

The chain couples TRBV11-2 to TRBJ2-7; TCRdb proposes TRBD1, but this gene call is untestable without DNA. Germline CDR1 is SGHAT and CDR2 is FQNNGV. This CDR3 has 16 amino acids. The CDR3 protein is CASSPTPGGDSYEQYF.

The rearrangement uses TRBV15 and TRBJ2-1; without DNA, the TCRdb call of TRBD1 cannot be checked. Germline V lookup: CDR1 LNHNV, CDR2 YYDKDF (reference sequence). The CDR3 is made up of 14 amino acids. CDR3 sequence: CATSKAGTINEQFF.

The CDR3 is CASSLLSGSSYNEQFF. The chain is built from TRBV7-3 and TRBJ2-1; TCRdb's D call of TRBD2 is untestable without DNA. CDR1 is SGHTA and CDR2 is FQGTGA in the germline V gene. The CDR3 runs to 16 residues.